The clone carrying this TCR beta chain was found a few times. The target antigen is unknown. TCRdb redid the calling of the RT-PCR reads with MiXCR, one entry per CDR3 protein. The sample records about 780,000 distinct CDR3 sequences, approximately 18% being singletons. This CDR3 region has 14 residues. V shed 6 bases and J shed 4 bases, with 13 bases lying between them. The data belong to a study of response to subunit inactivated influenza vaccine. The study's findings and limits: Few new T cells, the authors suggested, are recruited by each seasonal influenza vaccination.

The TCR comes from a man aged 50-59 years who received an inactivated influenza vaccine. Sample: PBMCs from blood, taken about 5 days after vaccination. The chain recombines TRBV12-3 or TRBV12-4 with TRBJ1-5; D uncertain. In nucleotides, the CDR3 is TGTGCCAGCAGCCCCAACGGGGAAAATCAGCCCCAGCATTTT. Amino acids: CASSPNGENQPQHF.